These 10 T cell receptor beta chains were all obtained from the same sample, sequenced in a study of tissue T cells after allogeneic stem cell transplantation (dated 2022 in TCRdb). The protocol used for the library was the immunoSEQ multiplex PCR assay. TCRdb provides this immuneACCESS table in a form limited to in-frame rearrangements. Some clones are lacking; in checked studies, under half of them reflect an unresolved V gene, and why the rest are absent is not known. Within this sample are roughly 7,000 clones, with 50% of them counted one time only. The ten largest account for 3.5% to 4% of the sample. The sample's time point label, decoded: mouse harvest day 7 after allogeneic transplant. Each mouse graft consisted of 10^7 T-cell-depleted bone marrow cells plus 10^6 splenic CD5+ T cells and was given by tail vein injection. Specimen: gut tissue. These receptors were obtained from a female BALB/c mouse given C57BL/6 T cells with graft-versus-host disease after an allogeneic hematopoietic cell transplant.

On this clone itself: Mouse gene names and germline throughout. CDR3 bases read: TGTGCCAGCAGGAGGACAGGGACCACAGAAGTCTTC. This gives the protein CASRRTGTTEVF. The full CDR3 protein reads CASRRTGTTEVFF. V and J are TRBV26 and TRBJ1-1, with 8 bases that match TRBD1. The read is 1 residue too short to cover the CDR3 end, so that end is filled in from the germline J gene. In germline, CDR1 is KGHPV, CDR2 FQNQEV (reference sequence). V lost 6 bases and J lost 4; bases outside the gene matches: 4. The CDR3 consists of 13 residues.

Notes on this clone: Each gene name is a mouse one. The read ends 1 residue early relative to the CDR3; the germline J gene fills the gap. The same CDR3 can be traced to other DNA sequences in this sample. This rearrangement joins TRBV3 to TRBJ2-7; TRBD1 agrees at 7 bases. Looked up from germline, CDR1 is SNHLY and CDR2 is FYNGKV (reference sequence). The V and J ends lost 5 bases and 6 bases, in that order; junction bases with no gene match: 1. CDR3 size: 11 residues. Incomplete CDR3 DNA: TGTGCCAGCAGCGGACAGGTTGAACAGTAC. It translates to CASSGQVEQY. The entire CDR3 sequence reads CASSGQVEQYF.

A note on this clone: Here the gene names and germline are mouse. The CDR3 end is not reached by the read, which stops 1 residue before it; the germline J gene fills it in. V and J are TRBV23 and TRBJ1-1; the D call of TRBD1 is as the table states it, not checked on the DNA. The CDR3 sequence is 15 residues long. Per germline, CDR1 KGHTA and CDR2 FQNQQP. The CDR3 DNA, read in part, is TGCTCCAGCAGTCCCGGACAGGGTACAAACACAGAAGTCTTC. Its translation: CSSSPGQGTNTEVF. The CDR3 reads in full as CSSSPGQGTNTEVFF.

In the case of this clone: The genes and germline here are from mouse. Sequencing ends 1 residue short of the CDR3 end; the germline J gene provides the rest. The V gene is TRBV1, the J gene TRBJ2-4; D may be TRBD2 (6 bases). The CDR3 extends over 15 amino acids. Germline loops: CDR1 NSQYPW, CDR2 LRSPGD (reference sequence). V was pared by 0 bases and J by 1 base, with 8 bases between. This chain's CDR3 is CTCSADLGGQNTLYF. CDR3 DNA, as far as it was read: TGCACCTGCAGTGCAGATTTGGGGGGTCAAAACACCTTGTAC.

Note on this clone: Its ends do not fully match the called genes, so a read error is possible. These gene names are mouse names. The CDR3 goes on 1 residue after the read ends, and that part is filled in from the germline J gene. This sample includes further DNA sequences coding for the same CDR3. The chain recombines TRBV12-1 with TRBJ2-2; TRBD2 agrees at 8 bases. Germline values: CDR1 SGHSN, CDR2 HYEKVE. The CDR3 extends over 16 amino acids. CDR3 residues: CASSLVWGVDTGQLYF. Partial CDR3 DNA: TGTGCCAGCTCTCTCGTCTGGGGGGTAGACACCGGACAGCTCTAC.

Comments on this clone: Gene labels here are mouse ones. CDR3 in amino acids: CASSLSTQTEVFF. The CDR3 DNA, read in part, is TGTGCCAGCAGTCTGTCGACACAGACAGAAGTCTTC. The chain joins TRBV26 to TRBJ1-1; no definite D call. The read ends 1 residue before the CDR3 terminus; that terminus is restored from the germline J gene. From germline, CDR1 is KGHPV and CDR2 FQNQEV (reference sequence). The CDR3 runs to 13 residues. The V and J ends lost 0 bases and 5 bases respectively, with 7 bases between them.

Of note for this clone: The gene names here belong to mouse. The read finishes 1 residue shy of the CDR3 end, and the germline J gene is used to complete it. The V and J genes are TRBV31 and TRBJ2-7; D is ambiguous. Deletions cut 0 bases from V and 4 bases from J, with 7 bases between. This CDR3 is built from 12 residues. Germline CDR1 is GKSSPN and CDR2 is SITVG. The CDR3 bases that were read are TGTGCCTGGAGTCTAGCCAGATATGAACAGTAC. As protein: CAWSLARYEQY. The whole CDR3 protein reads CAWSLARYEQYF.

As to this clone: The gene names here belong to mouse. Read coverage stops 1 residue before the CDR3 terminus; the germline J gene supplies the remainder. J is TRBJ2-5 and V is TRBV13-2, with a weak D call TRBD1 (5 bases). Germline values: CDR1 NNHNN, CDR2 SYGAGS (reference sequence). V was cut by 2 bases and J by 0 bases, with 10 bases left in between. The CDR3 is 15 amino acids. CDR3 sequence reads: CASGEAGINQDTQYF. Partial CDR3 DNA: TGTGCCAGCGGTGAAGCAGGGATTAACCAAGACACCCAGTAC.

As concerns this clone: Genes and germline are mouse. The read terminates 1 residue before the CDR3 end, so the remaining end is supplied by the germline J gene. This rearrangement joins TRBV1 to TRBJ2-2; no clear D gene. The CDR3 loop spans 14 amino acids. With 4 bases removed from V and 0 bases from J, the gap between germline ends came to 6 bases. Germline V gene data show CDR1 as NSQYPW and CDR2 as LRSPGD (reference sequence). Partial CDR3 DNA: TGCACCTGCAGTGGTCAAACAAACACCGGGCAGCTCTAC. It codes for CTCSGQTNTGQLY. The whole CDR3 sequence reads CTCSGQTNTGQLYF.

A word on this clone: Gene names denote mouse genes. The sequenced fragment ends 1 residue before the CDR3 boundary, so the rest is inferred from the germline J gene. The J gene is TRBJ1-1, the V gene TRBV23; the DNA was not used to check the table's D call, TRBD1. CDR1 is KGHTA, CDR2 FQNQQP, per germline. The CDR3 is 13 amino acids. The CDR3: CSSSQGTSTEVFF. The part of the CDR3 DNA that was read is TGCTCCAGCAGTCAAGGGACATCCACAGAAGTCTTC.